This TCR beta chain was captured in a study of blood T cell repertoires in COVID-19 (dated by TCRdb to 2018 to 2021). With respect to the entire study: Samples covering the acute and convalescent phases of COVID-19 were provided by collaborators in the United States, Italy and Spain. The material from the prospective study consisted of cDNA or gDNA derived from T cells, B-cell-depleted T cells, or PBMCs. The dataset comprised deeply sampled blood TCRbeta repertoires from subjects exposed to, actively infected with, or recovered from COVID-19. The repertoires were made available in a free public database intended to serve as a resource for research on the immune response to SARS-CoV-2. The samples were drawn from two sources: the first 160 participants of the ongoing ImmuneRACE study, and over 1,000 subjects contributed by 6 global collaborators. A de-identified subject ID, COVID-19 status, age in years and sex were almost always included in the sample metadata. Where available, HLA class I and class II types were obtained from metadata supplied by the sample provider rather than from assay-based typing. What the study reported, not specific to this receptor: The amount of clinical and demographic metadata varied by source and participant and was provided uncurated.

TCRbeta CDR3 regions were amplified from genomic DNA by means of the immunoSEQ Assay, a bias-controlled multiplex PCR. As for how the authors treated the data: Nucleated cell counts per sample were estimated from amplification of reference gene primers within the assay. To quantify the absolute abundance of each unique TCRbeta CDR3 rearrangement, sequence reads were collapsed and filtered. For each sample, productive Simpson clonality was calculated as the square root of Simpson's diversity index over productive rearrangements. The table was pulled from immuneACCESS by TCRdb, which kept in-frame rearrangements only. Such tables lose some clones; where checked, under half of the loss comes from unresolved V genes, and the rest has no known cause. V and J calls and clone size are those listed in that table; D and trimming were worked out from the DNA. The sample table contains 250,000 to 300,000 clones; only one count was recorded for more than 70% of them. The ten top clones hold roughly 3.1% of the sample.

V gives up 3 bases and J gives up 0 bases, and the segment between their germline ends measures 6 bases. Per the germline V gene (reference sequence), SEHNR is the CDR1 and FQNEAQ is the CDR2. The CDR3, cysteine through phenylalanine, is 13 amino acids long. The kept DNA is CDR3 alone, 39 bases in frame from the first base. Collaborating institutions collected whole blood in K2EDTA tubes following their own protocols. For TCRbeta analysis, collaborator samples were shipped as frozen whole blood, as isolated PBMCs, or as DNA extracted from either sample type. In regard to this clone: There is no known antigen for this receptor. No base qualities exist here, and no much larger clone lies one base off it.

The TCR comes from a young woman with acute or convalescent COVID-19. The rearrangement joined TRBV7-9 to TRBJ2-7; possibly the D gene is TRBD2, per 6 matching bases. The sequenced sample was peripheral blood. The DNA reads as follows: TGTGCCAGCAGCTTGGGACTCTCCTACGAGCAGTACTTC. Translated, this is CASSLGLSYEQYF. This CDR3, with the reference TRBV7-9 and TRBJ2-7 proteins standing in past its ends, gives the full variable domain DTGVSQNPRHKITKRGQNVTFRCDPISEHNRLYWYRQTLGQGPEFLTYFQNEAQLEKSRLLSDRFSAERPKGSFSTLEIQRTEQGDSAMYLCASSLGLSYEQYFGPGTRLTVT.